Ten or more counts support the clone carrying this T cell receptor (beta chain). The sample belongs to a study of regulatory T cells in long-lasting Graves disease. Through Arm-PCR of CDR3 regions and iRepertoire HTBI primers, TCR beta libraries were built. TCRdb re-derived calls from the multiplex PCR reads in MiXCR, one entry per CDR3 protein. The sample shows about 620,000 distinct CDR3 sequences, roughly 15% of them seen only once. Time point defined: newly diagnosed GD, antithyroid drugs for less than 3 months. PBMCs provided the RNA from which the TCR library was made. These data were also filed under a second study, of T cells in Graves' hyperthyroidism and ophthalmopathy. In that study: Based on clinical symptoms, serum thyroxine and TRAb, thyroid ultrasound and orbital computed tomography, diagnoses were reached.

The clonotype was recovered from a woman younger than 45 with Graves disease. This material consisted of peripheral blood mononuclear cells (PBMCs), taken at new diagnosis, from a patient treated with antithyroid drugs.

CDR3 protein: CASSFSGALNEQYF. The CDR3, as DNA: TGTGCCAGCAGTTTTTCGGGGGCTCTTAACGAGCAGTACTTC. This rearrangement joins TRBV12-3 or TRBV12-4 to TRBJ2-7; D may be TRBD1 or TRBD2 (6 bases each). The CDR3 extends over 14 amino acids. V was clipped by 3 bases and J by 5 bases, with 14 bases between them.